A single sample is the source of the 25 T cell receptor beta chains below, sequenced in a study of a mutant IDH1 vaccine in newly diagnosed glioma. Profiled with immunoSEQ multiplex PCR; TCRdb holds only in-frame clones, not every one. The top ten clones hold over 3% of a sample with more than 55,000 clones, 65% to 90% of them seen once. Described time point: week 5, during vaccination. Vaccinated patients received 300 ug of mutant IDH1 20-mer peptide per dose, with topical imiquimod. No antigen has been identified for these receptors. The sample here was PBMCs, taken from a glioma patient whose treatment included an IDH1 peptide vaccine. These receptors were collected from a woman aged 18-29 years with glioma. Some clones in this sample may be carry-over from other donors' samples.

In its sample, this clone was seen a few times. The J gene is TRBJ2-2, the V gene TRBV7-8; D might be TRBD2 (6 bases). The CDR3 covers 15 residues. The V gene lost 7 bases and the J gene lost 7 bases, with 19 bases spanning the gap. Germline V gene lookup returns CDR1 SGHVS and CDR2 FQNEAQ. CDR3 DNA: TGTGCCAGCACCGGGCTGATCGGGACTGGCGGGGAGCTGTTTTTT. Translated, it gives CASTGLIGTGGELFF. Full variable domain (remainder filled in from reference TRBV7-8 and TRBJ2-2): GAGVSQSPRYKVAKRGQDVALRCDPISGHVSLFWYQQALGQGPEFLTYFQNEAQLDKSGLPSDRFFAERPEGSVSTLKIQRTQQEDSAVYLCASTGLIGTGGELFFGEGSRLTVL.

V gene TRBV9 combines with J gene TRBJ2-7; weak D call: TRBD1 (6 bases). This CDR3 spans 13 amino acids. Germline V gene data show CDR1 as SGDLS and CDR2 as YYNGEE. V was shortened by 3 bases and J by 3 bases, with 10 bases between the two germline ends. This CDR3 reads CASSGSQGYEQYF. DNA for the CDR3: TGTGCCAGCAGCGGTTCACAGGGCTACGAGCAGTACTTC.

J is TRBJ2-1 and V is TRBV9, with 12 bases lining up with TRBD1. With V trimmed by 0 bases and J by 6 bases, 1 base remained unmatched. Germline-derived CDR1 and CDR2 are SGDLS and YYNGEE. The CDR3 loop spans 15 amino acids. In nucleotides, the CDR3 is TGTGCCAGCAGCGTAGAGGGACAGGGGGCCAATGAGCAGTTCTTC. Its translation: CASSVEGQGANEQFF.

In this sample, this clone turned up a few times. This rearrangement joins TRBV5-4 to TRBJ1-1; D is undetermined. The germline gives CDR1 SGHNT, CDR2 YYREEE (reference sequence). There are 13 residues in the CDR3. The germline V and J ends were trimmed by 1 base and 2 bases, with 6 bases remaining between them. The CDR3 DNA reads TGTGCCAGCAGCTTGACAGAAAACACTGAAGCTTTCTTT. Its translation: CASSLTENTEAFF.

This rearrangement joins TRBV18 to TRBJ1-6; tentatively, D is TRBD1 (6 bases). V was shortened by 8 bases and J by 4 bases, with 12 bases between the two germline ends. Germline-derived CDR1 and CDR2 are KGHSH and LQKENI. CDR3 length: 14 amino acids. The CDR3 here is CASENREYNSPLHF. The DNA for the CDR3 is TGTGCCAGCGAGAACAGGGAGTATAATTCACCCCTCCACTTT.

This chain uses TRBV11-2 with TRBJ1-1; TRBD1 matches 10 bases. This CDR3 has 15 amino acids. Germline V gives CDR1 SGHAT, CDR2 FQNNGV. V was clipped by 5 bases and J by 8 bases; unmatched bases: 11. As DNA, the CDR3 is TGTGCCAGCAGCCTAGGACAGGGGGGTGGCATAGAAGCTTTCTTT. This codes for CASSLGQGGGIEAFF.

The chain employs TRBV11-2 and TRBJ2-3; D is undetermined. The CDR3 consists of 14 residues. In germline, CDR1 is SGHAT, CDR2 FQNNGV. Trimming removed 1 base at V and 3 bases at J, with 8 bases between. The CDR3 protein is CASSLGGKTDTQYF. The CDR3 nucleotides are TGTGCCAGCAGCTTAGGCGGTAAAACAGATACGCAGTATTTT.

The chain joins TRBV19 to TRBJ2-1; D ambiguous. V dropped 4 bases and J dropped 4 bases, with 14 bases sitting between them. Germline V gene sequence: CDR1 LNHDA, CDR2 SQIVND (reference sequence). This CDR3 comprises 15 residues. The CDR3 DNA reads as TGTGCCAGTAGTACTACAAATTTAGAGTACAATGAGCAGTTCTTC. Its protein product is CASSTTNLEYNEQFF.

The V and J genes are TRBV9 and TRBJ1-1; D might be TRBD1 (6 bases). Germline-derived CDR1 and CDR2 are SGDLS and YYNGEE. The CDR3 is 15 amino acids. The V and J ends lost 0 bases and 4 bases respectively, with 13 bases between them. Here the CDR3 DNA reads TGTGCCAGCAGCGTAGGGGGCGGGGGCCCCACTGAAGCTTTCTTT. Its translation: CASSVGGGGPTEAFF.

This chain joins TRBV29-1 and TRBJ1-3, with D unresolved. The CDR3 is 12 residues long. Germline lookup yields CDR1 SQVTM and CDR2 ANQGSEA. The V gene lost 1 base and the J gene lost 9 bases, with 10 bases spanning the gap. CDR3 in DNA: TGCAGCGTTGAAGGCCGGCGAAGCACCATATATTTT. It is translated as CSVEGRRSTIYF.

In DNA form, the CDR3 reads TGTGCCAGCAGTACAGGGCTCGGAAACACCATATATTTT. This gives the protein CASSTGLGNTIYF. This chain uses TRBV6-1 with TRBJ1-3, with D perhaps matching TRBD1 (6 bases). V lost 5 bases to trimming and J lost 4 bases, with 9 bases between them. CDR1 is MNHNS, CDR2 SASEGT, per germline. The CDR3 runs to 13 residues.

The chain employs TRBV5-6 and TRBJ1-1; D is ambiguous. V was cut by 1 base and J by 5 bases, with 18 bases left in between. The germline CDR1 and CDR2 sequences are SGHDT and YYEEEE. This CDR3 has 16 residues. CDR3 sequence: CASSLRVDYLGTEAFF. The CDR3 bases are TGTGCCAGCAGCTTGAGGGTCGATTACCTGGGGACTGAAGCTTTCTTT.

The chain uses TRBV19 and TRBJ1-1; D is unresolved. CDR1 is LNHDA, CDR2 SQIVND, per germline (reference sequence). The CDR3 totals 13 residues. V was pared by 5 bases and J by 0 bases, with 7 bases between. The CDR3 coding sequence is TGTGCCAGTAGTGCCCATCTGAACACTGAAGCTTTCTTT. Protein product: CASSAHLNTEAFF.

The rearrangement links TRBV18 to TRBJ2-7, with D possibly matching TRBD1 (6 bases). The length of the CDR3 is 15 residues. Germline V gene sequence: CDR1 KGHSH, CDR2 LQKENI. With 5 bases removed from V and 2 bases from J, the gap between germline ends came to 16 bases. The CDR3 DNA is TGTGCCAGCTCAGGGACGACAGGCGAGCCCTACGAGCAGTACTTC. Translated: CASSGTTGEPYEQYF.

This clone was counted a single time. The chain combines TRBV19 with TRBJ2-1, with 8 positions matching TRBD2. The CDR3 length is 16 residues. Germline V gene lookup returns CDR1 LNHDA and CDR2 SQIVND (reference sequence). J was trimmed by 2 bases and V by 2 bases; bases with no gene match: 5. This CDR3 reads CASSIILRGAYNEQFF. For the CDR3, the DNA is TGTGCCAGTAGTATAATTTTGCGGGGGGCCTACAATGAGCAGTTCTTC.

The chain links TRBV4-2 to TRBJ2-7, with 9 bases aligning to TRBD2. From germline, CDR1 is LGHNA and CDR2 YNFKEQ. CDR3 size: 15 residues. The V and J ends lost 0 bases and 2 bases, in that order; junction bases with no gene match: 2. CDR3 in amino acids: CASSQEREGTYEQYF. For the CDR3, the DNA is TGTGCCAGCAGCCAAGAGCGGGAGGGAACCTACGAGCAGTACTTC.

V gene TRBV2 combines with J gene TRBJ1-1; D is unclear. CDR3 length equals 13 residues. The V gene lost 8 bases and the J gene lost 4 bases, with 14 bases spanning the gap. Germline CDR1 reads SNHLY; CDR2 reads FYNNEI. The CDR3 nucleotides read TGTGCCAGCGGAGGTGGGGTGGGCACTGAAGCTTTCTTT. Residues: CASGGGVGTEAFF.

This sequence joins TRBV4-3 and TRBJ2-7; D remains unclear. Deletions cut 1 base from V and 0 bases from J, with 7 bases between. The CDR3 length is 14 residues. The germline V gene has CDR1 LGHNA and CDR2 YSLEER. The CDR3 nucleotides are TGCGCCAGCAGCCAAGGTATAAGCTCCTACGAGCAGTACTTC. Its protein is CASSQGISSYEQYF.

The chain uses TRBV19 and TRBJ2-4; D unresolved. The ends were cut back, 3 bases at V and 1 base at J, with 4 bases in the middle. Germline CDR1 reads LNHDA; CDR2 reads SQIVND (reference sequence). CDR3 length: 13 residues. DNA for the CDR3: TGTGCCAGTAGTATCGGTGCCAAAAACATTCAGTACTTC. Its protein product is CASSIGAKNIQYF.

This chain connects TRBV10-3 to TRBJ2-5; 12 nucleotides match TRBD2. V lost 0 bases and J lost 4; bases outside the gene matches: 9. The CDR3 has 18 residues. Germline-derived CDR1 and CDR2 are ENHRY and SYGVKD. The CDR3 protein is CAISESAPSGRVRETQYF. The CDR3 DNA follows: TGTGCCATCAGTGAGTCAGCCCCTAGCGGGAGGGTGAGAGAGACCCAGTACTTC.

The chain joins TRBV19 to TRBJ2-6, with D tentatively TRBD1 or TRBD2 (7 bases each). The CDR3 has 18 amino acids. CDR1 is LNHDA and CDR2 is SQIVND in the germline V gene (reference sequence). V shed 3 bases and J shed 0 bases, with 15 bases lying between them. CDR3 nucleotide sequence: TGTGCCAGTAGTATGATGGGAGGGGGCACCTCTGGGGCCAACGTCCTGACTTTC. Its translation is CASSMMGGGTSGANVLTF.

The chain links TRBV29-1 to TRBJ2-1; 15 nucleotides align to TRBD2. J was trimmed by 6 bases and V by 5 bases; bases with no gene match: 8. The CDR3 totals 16 residues. Germline-derived CDR1 and CDR2 are SQVTM and ANQGSEA. DNA for the CDR3: TGCAGCGTTCGAGGGACTAGCGGGGGGCCTGTCAATGAGCAGTTCTTC. It yields the protein CSVRGTSGGPVNEQFF.

This clone was picked up a small number of times. This chain joins TRBV6-5 and TRBJ1-1, with no clear D. Trimming took 0 bases from V and 4 from J, leaving 6 bases between them. Germline CDR1 is MNHEY and CDR2 is SVGAGI. CDR3 length equals 13 residues. CDR3 amino acids: CASSYSQSTEAFF. CDR3 DNA sequence: TGTGCCAGCAGTTACTCGCAGAGCACTGAAGCTTTCTTT.

This clone appeared a few times. The genes are TRBV27 and TRBJ1-2, with no clear D. V lost 6 bases, J lost 5 bases, and 7 bases lay in between. Germline V gene sequence: CDR1 MNHEY, CDR2 SMNVEV (reference sequence). This CDR3 spans 11 amino acids. The CDR3 is CASRDTYGYTF. In nucleotides, the CDR3 is TGTGCCAGCAGAGACACGTATGGCTACACCTTC.

The table lists this clone with a few counts. The chain combines TRBV9 with TRBJ1-1, with 8 bases aligning to TRBD1. Germline CDR1 SGDLS, CDR2 YYNGEE. V gave up 1 base and J gave up 1 base; unmatched junction bases: 3. The CDR3 is 15 amino acids. CDR3 loop: CASSVSGQGNTEAFF. The CDR3 region has the DNA TGTGCCAGCAGCGTAAGCGGACAGGGGAACACTGAAGCTTTCTTT.